Sequencing of this TCR beta chain was carried out in a study of Ad26.COV2.S vaccination and SARS-CoV-2 variants. Background on the study: Enrolled in COV1001, the donor was in the Ad26.COV2.S trial arm, which received the vaccine. In the study, Ad26.COV2.S was injected intramuscularly once, or twice 56 days apart.

The germline V gene has CDR1 LNHDA and CDR2 SQIVND (reference sequence). The CDR3 has 12 amino acids. V was pared by 3 bases and J by 5 bases, with 4 bases between. Sample treatment: around 19 received Ad26.COV2.S at low or high dose, single or two shots; about 5 received placebo; per-sample allocation not given. It was on day 63 after the first vaccine or placebo injection that samples were taken. A Boston adult aged 18-55 years was the donor. Using immunoSEQ multiplex PCR, the repertoire was profiled, and TCRdb retains in-frame clones only, with some absent. The sample contains 350,000 to 450,000 clones, approximately 81% of which appear only once.

The chain recombines TRBV19 with TRBJ2-2, with D hard to call. The sequencing used peripheral blood, collected in a trial of Ad26.COV2.S vaccine versus placebo. The origin of this receptor is a person between 18 and 65 years old who received the Ad26.COV2.S COVID-19 vaccine or a placebo. The CDR3 here is CASSMETGELFF. CDR3 coding DNA: TGTGCCAGTAGTATGGAGACCGGGGAGCTGTTTTTT.